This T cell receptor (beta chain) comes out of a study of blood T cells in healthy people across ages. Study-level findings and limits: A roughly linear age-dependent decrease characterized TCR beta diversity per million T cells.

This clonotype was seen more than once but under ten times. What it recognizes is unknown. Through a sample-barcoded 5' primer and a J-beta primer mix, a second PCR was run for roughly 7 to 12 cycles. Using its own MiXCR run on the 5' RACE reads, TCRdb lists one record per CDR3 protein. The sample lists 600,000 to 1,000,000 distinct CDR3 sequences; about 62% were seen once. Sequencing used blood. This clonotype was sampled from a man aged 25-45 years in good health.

CDR3 in amino acids: CASSAVGTSSQETQYF. As DNA, the CDR3 is TGTGCCAGCAGCGCGGTGGGGACTAGCAGCCAAGAGACCCAGTACTTC. J is TRBJ2-5 and V is TRBV9, with TRBD2 identical over 9 bases. The CDR3 is 16 residues long. Germline V gene data show CDR1 as SGDLS and CDR2 as YYNGEE. With 3 bases clipped from V and 1 base from J, the junction kept 7 bases outside the gene matches.